A single sample is the source of the 21 T cell receptor beta chains below, sequenced in a study of immune evolution from preneoplasia to lung adenocarcinoma. The data were produced by immunoSEQ multiplex PCR, yet TCRdb's version contains in-frame clones alone and is incomplete. The repertoire holds under 9,000 clones, with roughly 77% as singletons. Material: FFPE minimally invasive lung adenocarcinoma tissue. Every receptor here comes from a person aged 70 to 85 with lung adenocarcinoma.

The chain joins TRBV19 to TRBJ1-2; D remains ambiguous. CDR1 is LNHDA and CDR2 is SQIVND in the germline V gene (reference sequence). Trimming pared 5 bases from V and 2 bases from J, leaving 12 bases between. The CDR3 is 14 residues long. The CDR3 DNA is TGTGCCAGTAGTCGGACGGATTGGAACTATGGCTACACCTTC. Protein sequence: CASSRTDWNYGYTF.

J is TRBJ1-2 and V is TRBV14; unclear D gene. Trimming stripped 0 bases from V and 3 bases from J, with 14 bases between. The CDR3 sequence is 16 residues long. Germline lookup yields CDR1 SGHDN and CDR2 FVKESK. The DNA of the CDR3 is TGTGCCAGCAGCCAAGATGTGAGGCCGGGAGACTATGGCTACACCTTC. This translates into CASSQDVRPGDYGYTF.

The rearrangement links TRBV27 to TRBJ2-2; the D call may be TRBD1 or TRBD2 (5 bases each). V lost 7 bases and J lost 0, with 12 bases in between. Germline CDR1 MNHEY, CDR2 SMNVEV (reference sequence). The CDR3 extends over 15 amino acids. The CDR3 nucleotides read TGTGCCAGCAAGGGGAGCGCTTCGAACACCGGGGAGCTGTTTTTT. Its translation: CASKGSASNTGELFF.

This clone came up once. An end of the junction does not agree with germline; a read error may underlie this. The chain has TRBV7-7 and TRBJ2-7; TRBD1 agrees at 8 bases. CDR1 SSHAT and CDR2 FNYEAQ come from the germline V gene (reference sequence). There are 13 residues in the CDR3. CDR3 loop: CASSVDRGSEQYF. CDR3 sequence (DNA): TGTGCTAGCAGCGTTGACAGGGGATCCGAGCAGTACTTC.

CDR3 loop: CASSRGTSGEQETQYF. CDR3 sequence (DNA): TGCGCCAGCAGCAGAGGGACTAGCGGGGAACAAGAGACCCAGTACTTC. The chain recombines TRBV5-1 with TRBJ2-5; 13 nucleotides align to TRBD2. The CDR3 totals 16 residues. V gave up 4 bases and J gave up 2 bases; unmatched junction bases: 5. Germline V lookup: CDR1 SGHRS, CDR2 YFSETQ.

The chain recombines TRBV19 with TRBJ2-5; perhaps D is TRBD1 or TRBD2 (6 bases each). CDR1 is LNHDA and CDR2 is SQIVND in the germline V gene (reference sequence). The CDR3 contains 16 residues. The V end was cut by 4 bases, the J end by 4 bases, with 19 bases between. CDR3 loop: CASSRGADSSPETQYF. CDR3 coding DNA: TGTGCCAGTAGTAGGGGGGCGGACAGTTCCCCAGAGACCCAGTACTTC.

The chain carries TRBV30 and TRBJ1-1, with D uncertain. The V gene lost 1 base and the J gene lost 2 bases, with 2 bases spanning the gap. In germline, CDR1 is GTSNPN, CDR2 SVGIG (reference sequence). This CDR3 has 11 residues. CDR3 in amino acids: CAWSDNTEAFF. CDR3 nucleotides: TGTGCCTGGAGTGATAACACTGAAGCTTTCTTT. Full variable domain (outside the CDR3, taken from reference TRBV30 and TRBJ1-1): SQTIHQWPATLVQPVGSPLSLECTVEGTSNPNLYWYRQAAGRGLQLLFYSVGIGQISSEVPQNLSASRPQDRQFILSSKKLLLSDSGFYLCAWSDNTEAFFGQGTRLTVV.

The chain employs TRBV11-2 and TRBJ2-7; 11 nucleotides agree with TRBD2. With 5 bases clipped from V and 4 bases from J, the junction kept 4 bases outside the gene matches. The length of the CDR3 is 14 residues. From germline, CDR1 is SGHAT and CDR2 FQNNGV. CDR3 protein: CASSPGTSGYEQYF. The CDR3 DNA reads TGTGCCAGCAGCCCCGGGACTAGCGGTTACGAGCAGTACTTC.

The chain recombines TRBV5-8 with TRBJ2-5, with 8 bases matching TRBD1. The CDR3 contains 15 residues. Per germline, CDR1 SGHTS and CDR2 YDEGEE. The V segment lost 1 base and the J segment 4 bases; nucleotides outside the gene matches: 6. The CDR3 coding sequence is TGTGCCAGCAGCTTGTTTCAGGGGGCGCGAGAGACCCAGTACTTC. It is translated as CASSLFQGARETQYF.

This chain links TRBV28 with TRBJ1-1; a possible D gene is TRBD1 (6 bases). Germline assignment: CDR1 MDHEN and CDR2 SYDVKM. The V end was cut by 5 bases, the J end by 5 bases, with 18 bases between. CDR3 length: 15 amino acids. For the CDR3, the DNA is TGTGCCAGCAGTGTAACCCGACAAGGGGGGACTGAAGCTTTCTTT. This gives the protein CASSVTRQGGTEAFF. Full variable domain (remainder filled in from reference TRBV28 and TRBJ1-1): DVKVTQSSRYLVKRTGEKVFLECVQDMDHENMFWYRQDPGLGLRLIYFSYDVKMKEKGDIPEGYSVSREKKERFSLILESASTNQTSMYLCASSVTRQGGTEAFFGQGTRLTVV.

This rearrangement joins TRBV2 to TRBJ1-1, with TRBD1 as a possible D gene (6 bases). The CDR3 totals 14 residues. The germline CDR1 and CDR2 sequences are SNHLY and FYNNEI. V lost 3 bases and J 4 bases, leaving 12 bases between the germline ends. The CDR3 DNA reads as TGTGCCAGCAGTGAGCAGGGGTTGGGCACTGAAGCTTTCTTT. Protein sequence: CASSEQGLGTEAFF.

This chain connects TRBV2 to TRBJ1-1; 7 bases are shared with TRBD1. The germline CDR1 and CDR2 sequences are SNHLY and FYNNEI. Losses at the gene ends were 8 bases for V and 4 bases for J; bases not matched to a gene: 7. CDR3 length equals 13 residues. In DNA, the CDR3 is TGTGCCAGCGAAACAGGGGAGGGCACTGAAGCTTTCTTT. It translates to CASETGEGTEAFF.

In this sample, this clone turned up once. J is TRBJ2-7 and V is TRBV27; TRBD1 agrees at 8 bases. Germline V CDR1 and CDR2: MNHEY, SMNVEV (reference sequence). Trimming cost V 4 bases and J 4 bases; bases outside gene matches: 9. This CDR3 region has 15 residues. The CDR3 reads CASSSRKDREYEQYF. The CDR3 DNA reads as TGTGCCAGCAGTTCCCGTAAGGACAGGGAGTACGAGCAGTACTTC.

The rearrangement joins TRBV18 to TRBJ2-7; 9 nucleotides match TRBD1. Germline CDR1 KGHSH, CDR2 LQKENI. This CDR3 spans 16 amino acids. V shed 6 bases, J shed 3 bases, and the junction held 12 bases outside the gene matches. The CDR3 region is CASSGQGIGSYYEQYF. The CDR3 DNA follows: TGTGCCAGCTCGGGACAGGGAATAGGGTCCTACTACGAGCAGTACTTC. Full variable domain (remainder filled in from reference TRBV18 and TRBJ2-7): NAGVMQNPRHLVRRRGQEARLRCSPMKGHSHVYWYRQLPEEGLKFMVYLQKENIIDESGMPKERFSAEFPKEGPSILRIQQVVRGDSAAYFCASSGQGIGSYYEQYFGPGTRLTVT.

The chain employs TRBV7-3 and TRBJ2-1; D unresolved. Trimming shortened V by 2 bases and J by 7 bases, and 9 bases separated the two germline ends. CDR1 is SGHTA, CDR2 FQGTGA, per germline. This CDR3 is 13 amino acids long. CDR3: CASSLLSFNEQFF. Written as DNA, the CDR3 is TGTGCCAGCAGCTTACTCAGTTTTAATGAGCAGTTCTTC. The full variable domain, with the rest looked up from reference TRBV7-3 and TRBJ2-1, is GAGVSQTPSNKVTEKGKYVELRCDPISGHTALYWYRQSLGQGPEFLIYFQGTGAADDSGLPNDRFFAVRPEGSVSTLKIQRTERGDSAVYLCASSLLSFNEQFFGPGTRLTVL.

This clone showed up just once. This chain connects TRBV7-6 to TRBJ2-2; D may be TRBD2 (5 bases). Per germline, CDR1 SGHVS and CDR2 FNYEAQ. V lost 1 base, J lost 8 bases, and 11 bases lay in between. The CDR3 has 14 amino acids. The CDR3 sequence is CASSLGHGDGELFF. The CDR3 coding sequence is TGTGCCAGCAGCTTAGGACACGGGGATGGGGAGCTGTTTTTT.

This clone was detected a few times. V and J are TRBV14 and TRBJ2-2, with no clear D. The CDR3 runs to 14 residues. Trimming cost V 0 bases and J 5 bases, with 7 bases left between them. The germline V gene has CDR1 SGHDN and CDR2 FVKESK. The CDR3 nucleotides are TGTGCCAGCAGCCAAGATATAGGGACCGGGGAGCTGTTTTTT. Translation: CASSQDIGTGELFF.

The CDR3 loop reads CASTFEGGGRTEAFF. DNA of the CDR3: TGCGCCAGCACTTTCGAAGGGGGAGGGAGGACTGAAGCTTTCTTT. This chain links TRBV5-1 with TRBJ1-1; possible D gene TRBD1, 6 bases. CDR1 SGHRS and CDR2 YFSETQ come from the germline V gene. Trimming left V 6 bases short and J 5 bases short, with 20 bases between. This CDR3 contains 15 residues.

This clone occurred once. This chain's CDR3 is CASSRVRLANSEQYF. The CDR3 nucleotides are TGCGCCAGCAGCCGGGTAAGACTAGCCAATTCTGAGCAGTACTTC. The rearrangement links TRBV4-3 to TRBJ2-7; 7 nucleotides agree with TRBD2. The CDR3 extends over 15 amino acids. V was clipped by 4 bases and J by 7 bases; unmatched bases: 13. Germline values: CDR1 LGHNA, CDR2 YSLEER.

The chain employs TRBV10-3 and TRBJ1-2, with D hard to call. V was cut by 3 bases and J by 2 bases, with 10 bases left in between. Germline-derived CDR1 and CDR2 are ENHRY and SYGVKD. The CDR3 has 14 amino acids. CDR3 bases: TGTGCCATCAGTGACCCCCCAGGCAACTATGGCTACACCTTC. Its translation: CAISDPPGNYGYTF.

The rearrangement links TRBV5-6 to TRBJ1-5; TRBD1 might be the D (5 bases). Trimming removed 4 bases at V and 3 bases at J, with 11 bases between. From germline, CDR1 is SGHDT and CDR2 YYEEEE. The CDR3 is made up of 14 amino acids. DNA for the CDR3: TGTGCCAGCAGCCCACGGGGGTCCAATCAGCCCCAGCATTTT. This sequence encodes CASSPRGSNQPQHF.